This TCR beta chain was observed in a study of tissue T cells after allogeneic stem cell transplantation. Study-level findings and limits: Anatomically similar tissues had similar TCR repertoires within each patient. Only a limited share of tissue TCRs appeared in blood or spleen.

In the case of this clone: What it binds is unknown. Gene labels here are mouse ones. The read is 1 residue too short to cover the CDR3 end, so that end is filled in from the germline J gene.

Per germline, CDR1 NNHNN and CDR2 SYGAGS (reference sequence). Trimming shortened V by 5 bases and J by 3 bases, and 12 bases separated the two germline ends. The CDR3 extends over 14 amino acids. CDR3 sequences, V/J genes, frequencies and template counts came from survey-depth TCRbeta sequencing. Here immunoSEQ multiplex PCR was the method, and the copy in TCRdb shows in-frame clones only, minus some. The sample contains tens of thousands of clones, around 67% of which appear only once. The clonotype originates from a pool of C57BL/6 mice in good health. The rearrangement joins TRBV13-2 to TRBJ2-1, with D perhaps assigned TRBD1 or TRBD2 (5 bases each). The sample taken for sequencing was sorted cells pooled from one or two spleens. CDR3 DNA (partial): TGTGCCAGCGGGGGGCGGGACGGCTATGCTGAGCAGTTC. Amino acids: CASGGRDGYAEQF. The whole CDR3 sequence is CASGGRDGYAEQFF.